Presented here are 10 T cell receptor beta chains from one specimen sequenced in a study of shared clonotypes between healthy human individuals. Sequenced by immunoSEQ multiplex PCR; TCRdb stores in-frame clones only, minus some. The data show roughly 2 million clones, with about 94% seen just once and around 1.1% held by the top ten. Terminally differentiated effector memory CD45RA+ cells were excluded from the naive CD8 cells, which were CD45RO-negative and positively selected for CCR7. The sequencing sample was made of naive CD8+ T cells sorted from blood. The receptor source for this set is a man younger than 35 in good health.

The genes are TRBV19 and TRBJ2-3; D is uncertain. Germline assignment: CDR1 LNHDA and CDR2 SQIVND (reference sequence). The CDR3 sequence is 15 residues long. The V end lost 2 bases, the J end lost 4 bases, and 13 bases lay between the germline ends. The CDR3 DNA sequence: TGTGCCAGTAGTATAACGGCCCAAGCCGCAGATACGCAGTATTTT. Translation gives CASSITAQAADTQYF.

The chain carries TRBV7-9 and TRBJ2-1, with 9 bases fitting TRBD1. The germline V gene has CDR1 SEHNR and CDR2 FQNEAQ (reference sequence). The junction had 12 bases not matched to a gene; V was cut back by 7 bases and J by 8 bases. The CDR3 has 15 amino acids. In nucleotides, the CDR3 is TGTGCCAGCACCACTCCCGGGACAGGGTTCGATGAGCAGTTCTTC. Translating gives CASTTPGTGFDEQFF.

The V gene is TRBV27, the J gene TRBJ2-2, with no clear D. Germline-derived CDR1 and CDR2 are MNHEY and SMNVEV (reference sequence). The CDR3 covers 17 residues. V was pared by 0 bases and J by 2 bases, with 13 bases between. The CDR3 loop reads CASSLSWVTVNTGELFF. DNA of the CDR3: TGTGCCAGCAGTTTATCTTGGGTTACTGTTAACACCGGGGAGCTGTTTTTT.

The V gene is TRBV11-3, the J gene TRBJ2-3, with no clear D. From germline, CDR1 is SGHNT and CDR2 YENEEA. The V and J ends lost 1 base and 6 bases respectively, with 8 bases between them. The CDR3 loop spans 13 amino acids. CDR3 sequence: CASSLGAPDTQYF. CDR3 coding DNA: TGTGCCAGCAGCTTAGGAGCCCCGGATACGCAGTATTTT.

The rearrangement uses TRBV5-8 and TRBJ1-2; D not resolved. The CDR3 spans 13 residues. Germline-derived CDR1 and CDR2 are SGHTS and YDEGEE. The V gene lost 3 bases and the J gene lost 8 bases, with 14 bases spanning the gap. The CDR3 bases are TGTGCCAGCAGCTACCACCTGGGATTCGGCTACACCTTC. Translating it yields CASSYHLGFGYTF.

The chain links TRBV6-5 to TRBJ2-7, with D possibly called TRBD1 or TRBD2 (7 bases each). Germline CDR1 is MNHEY and CDR2 is SVGAGI. The CDR3 spans 16 residues. The V end lost 0 bases, the J end lost 2 bases, and 14 bases lay between the germline ends. The DNA for the CDR3 is TGTGCCAGCAGTTACTCTACAGGGGAGGGAACCTACGAGCAGTACTTC. Amino acid sequence: CASSYSTGEGTYEQYF.

This chain connects TRBV12-2 to TRBJ2-1; TRBD1, the table's D call, was not compared with the DNA. TRBV12-2 is flagged as a pseudogene. CDR3 length equals 17 residues. CDR3 loop: CASRLATGRQGYNEQFF. The CDR3 bases are TGTGCAAGTCGCTTAGCTACCGGGCGCCAGGGTTACAATGAGCAGTTCTTC.

The chain combines TRBV5-3 with TRBJ1-4; the D gene is possibly TRBD1 (5 bases). TRBV5-3 is noted as an ORF with a role that remains uncertain. V was trimmed by 4 bases and J by 3 bases, leaving 22 bases between them. The CDR3 is 18 residues long. The CDR3 bases are TGTGCCAGAAGCCCGGATCGGGGGGAGGGTTTAGCTAATGAAAAACTGTTTTTT. Its protein product is CARSPDRGEGLANEKLFF.

The rearrangement links TRBV6-6 to TRBJ2-7; TRBD2 is a possible D gene (7 bases). Germline loops: CDR1 MNHNY, CDR2 SVGAGI (reference sequence). The CDR3 spans 16 residues. V lost 4 bases, J lost 2 bases, and 18 bases lay in between. CDR3 sequence reads: CASSFLMGGQTYEQYF. Here the CDR3 DNA reads TGTGCCAGCAGTTTCCTAATGGGGGGGCAAACCTACGAGCAGTACTTC.

The CDR3 DNA reads TGTGCCTGGAGTCGTGGGGCGGACACTGAAGCTTTCTTT. Its translation is CAWSRGADTEAFF. The chain uses TRBV30 and TRBJ1-1, with a weak D call TRBD1 (5 bases). V lost 2 bases and J lost 3, with 10 bases in between. Germline lookup yields CDR1 GTSNPN and CDR2 SVGIG (reference sequence). CDR3 length: 13 residues.